What follows are 7 T cell receptor beta chains derived from one specimen sequenced in a study of T cell responses to AZD1222 COVID-19 vaccine. TCRdb keeps only in-frame clones here, not all; method: immunoSEQ multiplex PCR. This table holds 95,000 to 150,000 clones, about 85% found once. The material was peripheral blood, obtained 28 days after the second AZD1222 dose. These receptors all stem from an adult who received the AZD1222 COVID-19 vaccine.

The J gene is TRBJ1-1, the V gene TRBV5-1; D is possibly TRBD1 (6 bases). CDR3 length: 18 amino acids. The V end lost 3 bases, the J end lost 0 bases, and 21 bases lay between the germline ends. CDR1 and CDR2 from the germline V gene are SGHRS and YFSETQ. This CDR3 reads CASSSVGATGTLNTEAFF. The CDR3 DNA is TGCGCCAGCAGCTCGGTGGGGGCTACCGGGACCCTGAACACTGAAGCTTTCTTT.

This clone came up once. The J gene is TRBJ2-7, the V gene TRBV3-1 (or the pseudogene TRBV3-2); D gene ambiguous. Germline assignment: CDR1 LGHDT and CDR2 YNNKEL (reference sequence). V was shortened by 1 base and J by 0 bases, with 7 bases between the two germline ends. The CDR3 has 14 residues. CDR3 in amino acids: CASSQARSSYEQYF. As DNA, the CDR3 is TGTGCCAGCAGCCAAGCGCGATCCTCCTACGAGCAGTACTTC.

The rearrangement uses TRBV19 and TRBJ1-2; D gene unclear. This CDR3 region has 14 residues. Germline CDR1 and CDR2: LNHDA and SQIVND (reference sequence). The germline V and J ends were trimmed by 3 bases and 6 bases, with 14 bases remaining between them. The CDR3 DNA reads TGTGCCAGTAGTATTATTAAGGACTCAGATGGCTACACCTTC. It encodes CASSIIKDSDGYTF.

The rearrangement joins TRBV19 to TRBJ2-7; a weak D match, TRBD1 (5 bases). The V end lost 9 bases, the J end lost 3 bases, and 18 bases lay between the germline ends. The length of the CDR3 is 14 residues. CDR1 and CDR2 (germline): LNHDA, SQIVND (reference sequence). The CDR3 sequence is CASSQGSVGYEQYF. CDR3 coding DNA: TGTGCCAGCAGCCAGGGCTCGGTGGGCTACGAGCAGTACTTC.

V gene TRBV9 combines with J gene TRBJ2-1, with TRBD2 as a possible D gene (5 bases). The CDR3 is made up of 12 amino acids. Germline CDR1 is SGDLS and CDR2 is YYNGEE. V lost 5 bases to trimming and J lost 8 bases, with 11 bases between them. The CDR3 bases are TGTGCCAGCAGTATATCACTAGATGAGCAGTTCTTC. Its translation is CASSISLDEQFF.

V is TRBV5-6 and J is TRBJ1-2; the match to TRBD1 covers 7 bases. CDR1 is SGHDT, CDR2 YYEEEE, per germline. V was pared by 4 bases and J by 7 bases, with 7 bases of the junction left unmatched. The CDR3 runs 13 residues. The CDR3 coding sequence is TGTGCCAGCAGCCGAACAGGGGTGCGTGGCTACACCTTC. Translation: CASSRTGVRGYTF. The full variable domain, in which reference TRBV5-6 and TRBJ1-2 provide the parts outside the CDR3, is DAGVTQSPTHLIKTRGQQVTLRCSPKSGHDTVSWYQQALGQGPQFIFQYYEEEERQRGNFPDRFSGHQFPNYSSELNVNALLLGDSALYLCASSRTGVRGYTFGSGTRLTVV.

This clone came up a few times. This chain joins TRBV4-3 and TRBJ2-7, with a weak D call TRBD2 (5 bases). The V gene lost 0 bases and the J gene lost 3 bases, with 12 bases spanning the gap. The CDR3 spans 15 residues. The V gene's germline CDR1 is LGHNA and CDR2 YSLEER. CDR3 nucleotide sequence: TGCGCCAGCAGCCAAGATCCCGGGGAGTTCTACGAGCAGTACTTC. Its protein product is CASSQDPGEFYEQYF.